The 19 T cell receptor beta chains given below trace back to one sample, sequenced in a study of PD-1 blockade in mismatch repair-deficient tumors. Libraries were prepared by immunoSEQ multiplex PCR; TCRdb keeps only in-frame clonotypes and omits some of them. The data show over 75,000 clones, roughly 80% seen once. Here the sequenced sample was peripheral blood, taken 12 weeks after starting pembrolizumab. These receptors were taken from an adult with mismatch repair-deficient cancer.

This sequence joins TRBV19 and TRBJ2-7, with 7 bases matching TRBD1. Germline loops: CDR1 LNHDA, CDR2 SQIVND (reference sequence). The CDR3 is made up of 15 amino acids. The junction had 9 bases not matched to a gene; V was cut back by 5 bases and J by 2 bases. CDR3 nucleotides: TGTGCCAGTAGTCGGTGGACAGGTGACCCCTACGAGCAGTACTTC. It specifies CASSRWTGDPYEQYF.

The rearrangement uses TRBV7-2 and TRBJ1-2, with 8 bases identical to TRBD1. This CDR3 is built from 12 residues. Germline-derived CDR1 and CDR2 are SGHTA and FQGNSA. The V and J ends lost 5 bases and 8 bases, in that order; junction bases with no gene match: 4. The CDR3 region is CASSLGQGGYTF. CDR3 bases: TGTGCCAGCAGCCTTGGACAGGGCGGCTACACCTTC.

The chain links TRBV10-3 to TRBJ2-7, with D perhaps matching TRBD2 (6 bases). The V and J ends lost 2 bases and 4 bases respectively, with 18 bases between them. The CDR3 length is 16 residues. Germline lookup yields CDR1 ENHRY and CDR2 SYGVKD. The CDR3 DNA is TGTGCCATCAGTGAGGGCGGAGGGGACCGCTCTTACGAGCAGTACTTC. It translates to CAISEGGGDRSYEQYF.

This chain links TRBV5-4 with TRBJ1-1; 10 bases match TRBD1. The germline CDR1 and CDR2 sequences are SGHNT and YYREEE (reference sequence). V was pared by 3 bases and J by 5 bases, with 10 bases of the junction left unmatched. The CDR3 has 16 amino acids. The CDR3 bases are TGTGCCAGCAGCTCCCGGGGGAGGACAGGGGGTACTGAAGCTTTCTTT. Its translation: CASSSRGRTGGTEAFF.

This clone was detected only a few times. The chain has TRBV6-5 and TRBJ2-3; tentative D call: TRBD2 (6 bases). Germline V gene sequence: CDR1 MNHEY, CDR2 SVGAGI. This CDR3 comprises 13 residues. Trimming shortened V by 8 bases and J by 5 bases, and 14 bases separated the two germline ends. The CDR3 bases are TGTGCCAGCGATTCGCGGGGTAGAGATACGCAGTATTTT. It is translated as CASDSRGRDTQYF.

This clone was seen more than once but under ten times. The gene calls are TRBV9 and TRBJ2-7; D gene uncertain. Germline CDR1 is SGDLS and CDR2 is YYNGEE. V was cut by 0 bases and J by 0 bases, with 10 bases left in between. The CDR3 has 15 residues. Here the CDR3 DNA reads TGTGCCAGCAGCGTAGACCCGGAAAGCTCCTACGAGCAGTACTTC. Amino acids: CASSVDPESSYEQYF.

The chain joins TRBV6-6 to TRBJ2-1, with D tentatively TRBD2 (6 bases). Germline V lookup: CDR1 MNHNY, CDR2 SVGAGI (reference sequence). Deletions cut 2 bases from V and 0 bases from J, with 11 bases between. The CDR3 runs 16 residues. CDR3 DNA: TGTGCCAGCAGTTACCTAGCGTCGAGCTCCTACAATGAGCAGTTCTTC. It codes for CASSYLASSSYNEQFF.

The chain has TRBV4-2 and TRBJ2-5, with 7 bases fitting TRBD2. CDR3 length: 17 amino acids. From germline, CDR1 is LGHNA and CDR2 YNFKEQ. V shed 1 base, J shed 4 bases, and the junction held 12 bases outside the gene matches. CDR3 sequence (DNA): TGTGCCAGCAGCCAAGGGGAGGGAGGGGTGGCCGGAGAGACCCAGTACTTC. Translation: CASSQGEGGVAGETQYF.

This clone came up once. The chain links TRBV5-1 to TRBJ2-7; D possibly corresponds to TRBD2 (6 bases). V shed 5 bases and J shed 5 bases, with 17 bases lying between them. The CDR3 consists of 14 residues. Germline values: CDR1 SGHRS, CDR2 YFSETQ. The CDR3 region has the DNA TGCGCCAGCAGTTCCGGGACTGGAGCGAACGAGCAGTACTTC. The encoded protein is CASSSGTGANEQYF.

The chain employs TRBV6-4 and TRBJ2-1; D gene ambiguous. V lost 7 bases, J lost 2 bases, and 15 bases lay in between. This CDR3 has 15 residues. CDR1 is MRHNA, CDR2 SNTAGT, per germline. The chain's CDR3 is CASTPIRQAYNEQFF. The CDR3 DNA follows: TGTGCCAGCACCCCTATTCGGCAGGCCTACAATGAGCAGTTCTTC.

This sequence joins TRBV6-5 and TRBJ2-7; D may correspond to TRBD1 or TRBD2 (5 bases each). The CDR3 runs 16 residues. Germline CDR1 reads MNHEY; CDR2 reads SVGAGI. The germline V and J ends were trimmed by 0 bases and 4 bases, with 16 bases remaining between them. CDR3 DNA sequence: TGTGCCAGCAGTTACTCGAGGGGCAGAATTTCATACGAGCAGTACTTC. It encodes CASSYSRGRISYEQYF.

V usage is TRBV2 and J usage is TRBJ1-2, with 7 bases matching TRBD1. The CDR3 extends over 14 amino acids. With 6 bases clipped from V and 5 bases from J, the junction kept 9 bases outside the gene matches. Germline CDR1 is SNHLY and CDR2 is FYNNEI. CDR3 loop: CASRPQGLWYGYTF. Here the CDR3 DNA reads TGTGCCAGCAGACCACAGGGGCTCTGGTATGGCTACACCTTC.

CDR3 sequence reads: CAISEETTDHIQYF. CDR3 nucleotides: TGTGCCATCAGTGAGGAAACCACTGACCACATTCAGTACTTC. The rearrangement joins TRBV10-3 to TRBJ2-4; D remains ambiguous. The CDR3 extends over 14 amino acids. Per germline, CDR1 ENHRY and CDR2 SYGVKD. Trimming stripped 2 bases from V and 8 bases from J, with 13 bases between.

This rearrangement joins TRBV19 to TRBJ1-4, with 9 bases identical to TRBD1. This CDR3 contains 13 residues. CDR1 and CDR2 from the germline V gene are LNHDA and SQIVND (reference sequence). V was pared by 9 bases and J by 6 bases, with 5 bases of the junction left unmatched. The chain's CDR3 is CASSRTGDEKLFF. Written as DNA, the CDR3 is TGTGCCAGCTCGAGGACAGGGGATGAAAAACTGTTTTTT.

The gene calls are TRBV9 and TRBJ1-2; D perhaps matches TRBD1 (5 bases). CDR3 length: 14 amino acids. Germline CDR1 is SGDLS and CDR2 is YYNGEE. V lost 1 base, J lost 1 base, and 8 bases lay in between. The CDR3 sequence: CASSVQGLNYGYTF. The CDR3 nucleotides are TGTGCCAGCAGCGTACAGGGCCTTAACTATGGCTACACCTTC. Looking up the rest from reference TRBV9 and TRBJ1-2 gives the full variable domain: DSGVTQTPKHLITATGQRVTLRCSPRSGDLSVYWYQQSLDQGLQFLIQYYNGEERAKGNILERFSAQQFPDLHSELNLSSLELGDSALYFCASSVQGLNYGYTFGSGTRLTVV.

The chain carries TRBV9 and TRBJ2-3, with 7 bases lining up with TRBD2. CDR3 length: 14 residues. The germline V gene encodes CDR1 SGDLS and CDR2 YYNGEE. The V and J ends lost 6 bases and 4 bases, in that order; junction bases with no gene match: 8. CDR3 protein: CASTLAGNSDTQYF. The CDR3 DNA is TGTGCCAGCACCTTAGCGGGCAACTCAGATACGCAGTATTTT.

The V gene is TRBV6-1, the J gene TRBJ2-5, with a possible D match to TRBD2 (5 bases). Looked up from germline, CDR1 is MNHNS and CDR2 is SASEGT. The length of the CDR3 is 13 residues. V was cut by 8 bases and J by 3 bases, with 13 bases left in between. CDR3: CASVRGSEETQYF. CDR3 sequence (DNA): TGTGCCAGCGTTCGAGGGTCGGAAGAGACCCAGTACTTC.

This chain joins TRBV27 and TRBJ2-1, with a weak D call TRBD2 (5 bases). The V end lost 3 bases, the J end lost 2 bases, and 8 bases lay between the germline ends. CDR3 length: 14 residues. CDR1 MNHEY and CDR2 SMNVEV come from the germline V gene (reference sequence). The CDR3 DNA follows: TGTGCCAGCAGTTTCGAGGGAACCTACAATGAGCAGTTCTTC. This codes for CASSFEGTYNEQFF.

This clone has just one count. This rearrangement joins TRBV10-3 to TRBJ2-1, with 9 nucleotides matching TRBD2. Germline-derived CDR1 and CDR2 are ENHRY and SYGVKD. CDR3 size: 14 residues. J gave up 7 bases and V 3 bases, and 4 bases lay outside the gene matches. This CDR3 is CAISDVAGANEQFF. The CDR3 DNA reads as TGTGCCATCAGTGACGTAGCGGGGGCGAATGAGCAGTTCTTC.